This record concerns one T cell receptor beta chain sequence. This table comes from immunoSEQ multiplex PCR, and its TCRdb copy is limited to in-frame clones, with some not included. The table includes about 69,000 clones, around three quarters detected once. This CDR3 is built from 14 residues. J lost 11 bases, V lost 5 bases, and 12 bases had no gene match. Per germline, CDR1 SEHNR and CDR2 FQNEAQ (reference sequence). The data stem from a study of blood T cell repertoires in COVID-19. V is TRBV7-9 and J is TRBJ1-1, with 9 positions matching TRBD1. Sequencing was carried out using peripheral blood. The receptor comes from a man in his fifties or sixties with acute or convalescent COVID-19. In DNA form, the CDR3 reads TGTGCCAGCAGCCCCGGACAGGGGCCGAGCGGCGCTTTCTTT. Amino acids: CASSPGQGPSGAFF.